This T cell receptor (beta chain) stems from a study of blood T cell repertoires in COVID-19. Turning to the study itself: PBMCs, B-cell-depleted T cells, or T cells were the source of the cDNA or gDNA that made up the material.

The V and J ends lost 6 bases and 0 bases, in that order; junction bases with no gene match: 6. The V gene's germline CDR1 is SNHLY and CDR2 FYNNEI. This CDR3 comprises 16 residues. Only in-frame clones appear in the TCRdb table, and some are missing; sequencing was by immunoSEQ multiplex PCR. The data show roughly 230,000 clones, 89% seen once. The chain combines TRBV2 with TRBJ2-3; 10 bases fit TRBD2. This receptor was taken from a woman aged 35 to 49 who had recovered from COVID-19. Sequencing used peripheral blood. The CDR3 DNA reads as TGTGCCAGCAGAAGAACTAGCGGGGCTAGCACAGATACGCAGTATTTT. It yields the protein CASRRTSGASTDTQYF.